The sequence of this TCR beta chain was determined in a study of OX40 agonist ivuxolimab in advanced cancers. Study details: The study treated patients with ivuxolimab, an agonistic anti-OX40 (CD134) antibody. General observations from the study: Within 6 weeks, CD4+ and CD8+ blood T cells expanded clonally at 0.1 to 3.0 mg/kg. Among expanded peripheral T cells, antigen specificity went undetermined. Averaging showed that CD8+ T cells had more expanded clones than CD4+ did.

Trimming took off 8 bases at V and 4 bases at J, with 20 bases between the two ends. From germline, CDR1 is MNHEY and CDR2 SVGAGI. The CDR3 length is 15 residues. Assay used: immunoSEQ multiplex PCR; TCRdb lists only in-frame clones, some missing. The sample contains tens of thousands of clones, around 86% of which appear only once. Points on this clone: The antigen remains unidentified.

V gene TRBV6-5 combines with J gene TRBJ2-5, with TRBD2 as a possible D gene (6 bases). The TCR was taken from an adult with an advanced solid tumor such as melanoma, head and neck, liver or kidney cancer. The sample here was CD4+ or CD8+ T cells sorted from blood, taken in a trial of the OX40 agonist ivuxolimab. CDR3 sequence reads: CASCRVGGMRETQYF. The CDR3 DNA reads as TGTGCCAGCTGTCGGGTTGGGGGGATGCGAGAGACCCAGTACTTC.